The 6 T cell receptor beta chains below all came from one sample that was sequenced in a study of T cell clones after liver transplantation. The table came from immunoSEQ multiplex PCR; TCRdb's copy has only in-frame clones and leaves some out. The repertoire holds around 100,000 clones, about 88% seen once, with about 2.8% in the top ten. The input for sequencing was CD4+ T cells from blood, taken approximately 45 months after liver transplant. These TCRs come from a human patient who received a liver transplant. Some of the T cells may derive from the graft donor.

This rearrangement joins TRBV19 to TRBJ2-3; TRBD2 matches 10 bases. This CDR3 spans 16 amino acids. Trimming took 4 bases from V and 3 from J; bases not matched to a gene: 7. The germline V gene encodes CDR1 LNHDA and CDR2 SQIVND (reference sequence). In DNA form, the CDR3 reads TGTGCCAGTAGTACCCCGCGAGCGGGAGGGACAGATACGCAGTATTTT. The encoded protein is CASSTPRAGGTDTQYF.

The V call is TRBV19, the J call TRBJ1-5, with TRBD1 matching 7 bases. CDR3 length: 16 residues. V lost 6 bases, J lost 0 bases, and 8 bases stayed unmatched. The V gene's germline CDR1 is LNHDA and CDR2 SQIVND (reference sequence). The CDR3 DNA sequence: TGTGCCAGTAGAGACTCGGGGACAGTTAGCAATCAGCCCCAGCATTTT. It is translated as CASRDSGTVSNQPQHF.

The chain recombines TRBV19 with TRBJ2-1; 13 bases are a match to TRBD2. The CDR3 contains 20 residues. V lost 3 bases to trimming and J lost 0 bases; unmatched junction nucleotides: 11. Germline values: CDR1 LNHDA, CDR2 SQIVND (reference sequence). In DNA, the CDR3 is TGTGCCAGTAGTATCCCCCCCACTAGCGGGAGGGCCCACTCCTACAATGAGCAGTTCTTC. Amino acids: CASSIPPTSGRAHSYNEQFF.

This chain links TRBV18 with TRBJ2-7; tentative D call: TRBD2 (6 bases). CDR3 length equals 12 residues. Per the germline V gene, CDR1 is KGHSH and CDR2 is LQKENI. Trimming took 1 base from V and 5 from J, leaving 6 bases between them. The CDR3 region is CASSPRGDEQYF. CDR3 DNA: TGTGCCAGCTCACCACGGGGGGACGAGCAGTACTTC.

The rearrangement joins TRBV28 to TRBJ1-3, with D hard to call. Germline loops: CDR1 MDHEN, CDR2 SYDVKM. The CDR3 length is 15 residues. V was trimmed by 4 bases and J by 3 bases, leaving 13 bases between them. CDR3 nucleotides: TGTGCCAGCAGTTCCCCTTTTGCAGGTGGAAACACCATATATTTT. Translated, it gives CASSSPFAGGNTIYF.

This clone was found once. The chain couples TRBV18 to TRBJ2-3; TRBD1 aligns across 7 bases. The CDR3 runs 15 residues. Germline V CDR1 and CDR2: KGHSH, LQKENI. With 3 bases clipped from V and 1 base from J, the junction kept 4 bases outside the gene matches. CDR3 DNA: TGTGCCAGCTCACCGCAAACAGGGGGCACAGATACGCAGTATTTT. It yields the protein CASSPQTGGTDTQYF.